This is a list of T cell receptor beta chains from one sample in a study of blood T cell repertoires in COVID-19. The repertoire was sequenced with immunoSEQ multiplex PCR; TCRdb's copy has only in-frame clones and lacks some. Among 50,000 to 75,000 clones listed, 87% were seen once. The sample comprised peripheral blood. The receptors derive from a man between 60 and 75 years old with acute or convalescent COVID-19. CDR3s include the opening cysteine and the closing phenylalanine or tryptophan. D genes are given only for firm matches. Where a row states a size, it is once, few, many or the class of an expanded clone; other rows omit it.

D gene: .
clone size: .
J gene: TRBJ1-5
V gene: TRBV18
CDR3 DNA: TGTGCCAGCTCAGCGGATTCCTCGGGACATGTTAGCAATCAGCCCCAGCATTTT
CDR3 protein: CASSADSSGHVSNQPQHF

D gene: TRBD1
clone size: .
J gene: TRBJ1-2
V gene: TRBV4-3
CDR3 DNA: TGCGCCAGCAGCTACAAGGTGGGGACAGGGGGCCTCCCAGTCTATGGCTACACCTTC
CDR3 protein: CASSYKVGTGGLPVYGYTF

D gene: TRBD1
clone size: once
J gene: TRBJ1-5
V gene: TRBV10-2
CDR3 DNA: TGCGCCAGCAGTGGCCAACAGGGGAATCAGCCCCAGCATTTT
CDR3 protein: CASSGQQGNQPQHF

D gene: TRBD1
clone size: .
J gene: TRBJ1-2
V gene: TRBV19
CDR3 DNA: TGTGCCAGTTGGGACAGGGTCAACTATGGCTACACCTTC
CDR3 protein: CASWDRVNYGYTF

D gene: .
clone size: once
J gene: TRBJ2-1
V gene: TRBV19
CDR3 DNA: TGTGCCAGTAGTATTTGGGTCGTTAGCTCCCACAATGAGCAGTTCTTC
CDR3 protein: CASSIWVVSSHNEQFF

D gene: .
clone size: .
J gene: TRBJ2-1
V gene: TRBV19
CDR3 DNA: TGTGCCAGTAGTAACAGGGAGCTATACAATGAGCAGTTCTTC
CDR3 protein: CASSNRELYNEQFF

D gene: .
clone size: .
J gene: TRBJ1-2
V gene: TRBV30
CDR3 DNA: TGTGCCGGGGACACGCCGACAAACTATGGCTACACCTTC
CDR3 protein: CAGDTPTNYGYTF

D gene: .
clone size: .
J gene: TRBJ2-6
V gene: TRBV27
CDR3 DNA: TGTGCCAGCAGAGCCCGGGGGAGCTCTGGGGCCAACGTCCTGACTTTC
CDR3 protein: CASRARGSSGANVLTF

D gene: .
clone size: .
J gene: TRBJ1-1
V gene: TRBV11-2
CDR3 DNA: TGTGCCAGCAGCTTAGGCACAGGGCTTGGTGAAGCTTTCTTT
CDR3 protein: CASSLGTGLGEAFF

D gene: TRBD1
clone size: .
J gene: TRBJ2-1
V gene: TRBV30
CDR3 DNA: TGTGCCTGGACCCGAACGGGACAGGGAAATGAGCAGTTCTTC
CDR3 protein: CAWTRTGQGNEQFF

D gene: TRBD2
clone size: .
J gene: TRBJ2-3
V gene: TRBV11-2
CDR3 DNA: TGTGCCAGCAGCTCCTTAGCGGGGGGGACTGTGGATACGCAGTATTTT
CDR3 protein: CASSSLAGGTVDTQYF

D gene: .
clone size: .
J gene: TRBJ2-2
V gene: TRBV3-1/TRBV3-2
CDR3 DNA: TGTGCCAGCAAGTTCGGGGGTCCGAACACCGGGGAGCTGTTTTTT
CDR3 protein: CASKFGGPNTGELFF

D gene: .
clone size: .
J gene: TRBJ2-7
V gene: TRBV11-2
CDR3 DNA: TGTGCCAGCAGCTTGTCTTCCAGCTACGAGCAGTACTTC
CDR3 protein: CASSLSSSYEQYF

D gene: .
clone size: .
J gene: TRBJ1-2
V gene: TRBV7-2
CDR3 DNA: TGTGCCAGCAGCTCGGATCGGGGCTATGGCTACACCTTC
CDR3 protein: CASSSDRGYGYTF

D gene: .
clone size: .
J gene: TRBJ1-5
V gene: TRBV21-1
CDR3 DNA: TGTGCCAGCAGCAAAAAGGGGATAATATTGTATTTGCCATATCAGCCCCAGCATTTT
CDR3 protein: CASSKKGIILYLPYQPQHF

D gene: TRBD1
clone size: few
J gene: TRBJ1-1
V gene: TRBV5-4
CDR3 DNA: TGTGCCAGCAGCTTGGGGGGGACAGGGGTTGCTGAAGCTTTCTTT
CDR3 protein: CASSLGGTGVAEAFF

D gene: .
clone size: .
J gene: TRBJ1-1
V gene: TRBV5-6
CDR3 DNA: TGTGCCAGCAGCCGGACAGAAAACACTGAAGCTTTCTTT
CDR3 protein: CASSRTENTEAFF

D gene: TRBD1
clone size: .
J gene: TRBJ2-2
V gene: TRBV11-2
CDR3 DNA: TGTGCCAGCAGCCTTAGGACAGGGGAAAGGACCGGGGAGCTGTTTTTT
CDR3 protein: CASSLRTGERTGELFF

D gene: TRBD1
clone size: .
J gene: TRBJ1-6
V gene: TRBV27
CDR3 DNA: TGTGCCAGCAGGCAGGGGACAGGGGCCTATTCACCCCTCCACTTT
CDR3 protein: CASRQGTGAYSPLHF

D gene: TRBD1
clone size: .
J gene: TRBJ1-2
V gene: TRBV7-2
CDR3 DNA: TGTGCCAGCAGCTTAGCCCCCGAGGGGGCAAACTATGGCTACACCTTC
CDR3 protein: CASSLAPEGANYGYTF

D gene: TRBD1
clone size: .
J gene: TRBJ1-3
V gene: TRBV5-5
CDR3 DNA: TGTGCCAGCAGCATATACAGGGGGCCCGGAAACACCATATATTTT
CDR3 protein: CASSIYRGPGNTIYF

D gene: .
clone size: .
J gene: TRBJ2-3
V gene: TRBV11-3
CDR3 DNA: TGTGCCAGCAGCTCAAAGACGGGGTTCACAGATACGCAGTATTTT
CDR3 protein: CASSSKTGFTDTQYF

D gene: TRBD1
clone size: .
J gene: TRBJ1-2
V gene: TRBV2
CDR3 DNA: TGTGCCAGCAGGGACAGGGGCGGCGTGTTCAATGGCTACACCTTC
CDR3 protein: CASRDRGGVFNGYTF

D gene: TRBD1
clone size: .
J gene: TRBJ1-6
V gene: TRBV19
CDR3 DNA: TGTGCCAGTAGTATAACAGGGGCTGCGTCACCCCTCCACTTT
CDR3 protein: CASSITGAASPLHF

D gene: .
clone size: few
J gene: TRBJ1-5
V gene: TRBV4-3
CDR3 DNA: TGCGCCAGCAGCCAAGAAAGAGATCAGCCCCAGCATTTT
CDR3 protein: CASSQERDQPQHF

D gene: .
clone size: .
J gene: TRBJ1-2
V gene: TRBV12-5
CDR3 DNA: TGTGCTAGTGGTTTGGTACCCGAGGTGGACTATGGCTACACCTTC
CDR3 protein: CASGLVPEVDYGYTF

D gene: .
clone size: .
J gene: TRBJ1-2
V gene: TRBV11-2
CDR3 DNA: TGTGCCAGCAGCTTAGATCGCGGAGCAGATGGCTACACCTTC
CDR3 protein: CASSLDRGADGYTF

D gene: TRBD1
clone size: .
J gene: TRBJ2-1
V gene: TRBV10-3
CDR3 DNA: TGTGCCATCAGTGAGCCCCGGACAGGCTTCAACCAACGCCCCAACAATGAGCAGTTCTTC
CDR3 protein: CAISEPRTGFNQRPNNEQFF

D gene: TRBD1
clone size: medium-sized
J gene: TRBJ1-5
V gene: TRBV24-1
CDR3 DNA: TGTGCCACCAGTGATACAGGGGCTCTAGGTCAGCCCCAGCATTTT
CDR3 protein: CATSDTGALGQPQHF

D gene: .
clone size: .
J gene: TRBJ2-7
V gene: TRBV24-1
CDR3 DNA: TGTGCCACCAGTGATGGGGGGAGAGGATCCTACGAGCAGTACTTC
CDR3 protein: CATSDGGRGSYEQYF

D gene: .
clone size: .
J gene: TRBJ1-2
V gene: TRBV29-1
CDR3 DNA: TGCAGCGTTTTCGAGGGAGGCTACACCTTC
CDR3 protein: CSVFEGGYTF

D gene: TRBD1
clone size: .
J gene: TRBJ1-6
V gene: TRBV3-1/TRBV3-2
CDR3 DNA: TGTGCCAGCAGCCAACATCCCGGGACAGTGTCTTCACCCCTCCACTTT
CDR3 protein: CASSQHPGTVSSPLHF

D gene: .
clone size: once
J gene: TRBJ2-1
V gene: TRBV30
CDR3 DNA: TGTGCCTGGGGAGGGACTGAGAATGAGCAGTTCTTC
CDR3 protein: CAWGGTENEQFF

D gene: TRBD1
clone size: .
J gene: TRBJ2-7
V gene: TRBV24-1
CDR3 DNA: TGTGCCACCTCGCTCGGGACAGGTCCCTACGAGCAGTACTTC
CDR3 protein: CATSLGTGPYEQYF

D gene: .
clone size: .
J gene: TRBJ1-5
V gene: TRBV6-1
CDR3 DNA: TGTGCCAGCAGTGAATGGGGGGGCTGGCCCCAGCATTTT
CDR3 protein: CASSEWGGWPQHF

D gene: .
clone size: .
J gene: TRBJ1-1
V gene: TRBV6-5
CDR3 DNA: TGTGCCAGCAGTAATCAGGGCCTTGGGAACACTGAAGCTTTCTTT
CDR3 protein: CASSNQGLGNTEAFF

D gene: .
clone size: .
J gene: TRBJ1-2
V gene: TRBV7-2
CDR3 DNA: TGTGCCAGCAGCCAACGCGTCCCTATTGAGGGCTACACCTTC
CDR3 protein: CASSQRVPIEGYTF

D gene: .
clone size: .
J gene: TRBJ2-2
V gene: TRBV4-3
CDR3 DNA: TGCGCCAGCAGCCAAGGACGGCTAGCGAACACCGGGGAGCTGTTTTTT
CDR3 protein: CASSQGRLANTGELFF

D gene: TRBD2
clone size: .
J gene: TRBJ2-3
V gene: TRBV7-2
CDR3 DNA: TGTGCCAGCAGCCTCCTGGGCGGGGGGGCCGCAGATACGCAGTATTTT
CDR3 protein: CASSLLGGGAADTQYF

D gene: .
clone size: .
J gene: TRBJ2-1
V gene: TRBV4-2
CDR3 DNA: TGTGCCAGCAGCCAAGAGGCGGGTAGGGAGCAGTTCTTC
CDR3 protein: CASSQEAGREQFF

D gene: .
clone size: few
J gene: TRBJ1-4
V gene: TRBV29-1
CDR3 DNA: TGCAGCGTTGAAGATGCGGGAGCGGGGATGTTTTTT
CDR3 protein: CSVEDAGAGMFF

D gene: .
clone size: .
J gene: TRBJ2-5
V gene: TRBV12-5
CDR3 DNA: TGTGCTAGTGCCCCCCTAGGCGGCCAAGAGACCCAGTACTTC
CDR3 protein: CASAPLGGQETQYF

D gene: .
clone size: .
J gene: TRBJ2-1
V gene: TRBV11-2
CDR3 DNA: TGTGCCAGCAGCTTAGGTCAGGGGGGCTCTGAGCAGTTCTTC
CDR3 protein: CASSLGQGGSEQFF

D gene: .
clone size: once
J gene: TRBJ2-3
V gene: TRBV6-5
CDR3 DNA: TGTGCCAGCAGTTACGGTCGGGGCACAGATACGCAGTATTTT
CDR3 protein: CASSYGRGTDTQYF

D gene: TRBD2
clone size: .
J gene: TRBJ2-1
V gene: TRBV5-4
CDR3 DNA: TGTGCCAGCAGTCCTCCTAGCGGCTTATCCTACAATGAGCAGTTCTTC
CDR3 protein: CASSPPSGLSYNEQFF

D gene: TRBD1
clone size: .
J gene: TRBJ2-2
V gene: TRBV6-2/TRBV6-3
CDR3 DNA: TGTGCCAGCAGCTCCTCGCGGACAGGGGGTCCCGTGGAGCTGTTTTTT
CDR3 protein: CASSSSRTGGPVELFF

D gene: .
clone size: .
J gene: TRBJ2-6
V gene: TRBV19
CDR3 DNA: TGTGCCAGTGGCCCAGGGCGGAGCTCTGGGGCCAACGTCCTGACTTTC
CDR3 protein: CASGPGRSSGANVLTF

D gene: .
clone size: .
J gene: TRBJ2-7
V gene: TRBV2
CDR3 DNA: TGTGCCAGCAGGGGCGGACACGCAAGCTCCTACGAGCAGTACTTC
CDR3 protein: CASRGGHASSYEQYF

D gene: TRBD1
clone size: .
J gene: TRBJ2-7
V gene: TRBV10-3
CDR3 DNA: TGTGCCGCGACGGACAGGGTCTACGAGCAGTACTTC
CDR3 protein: CAATDRVYEQYF

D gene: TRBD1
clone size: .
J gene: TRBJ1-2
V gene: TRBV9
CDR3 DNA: TGTGCCAGCAGCGGACAGGGTAACTATGGCTACACCTTC
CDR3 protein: CASSGQGNYGYTF

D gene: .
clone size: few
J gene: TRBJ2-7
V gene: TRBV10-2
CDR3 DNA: TGCGCCAGCAGTGCGCGGAGGGGAGTCGACGAGCAGTACTTC
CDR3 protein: CASSARRGVDEQYF

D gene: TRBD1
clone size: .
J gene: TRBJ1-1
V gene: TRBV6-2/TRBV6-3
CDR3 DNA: TGTGCCAGCAGTAACACAGGGGGCAGAACTGAAGCTTTCTTT
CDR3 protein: CASSNTGGRTEAFF

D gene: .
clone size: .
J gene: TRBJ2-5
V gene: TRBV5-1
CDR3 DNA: TGCGCCAGCAGCTTTGCAGGGGTGGAGACCCAGTACTTC
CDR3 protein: CASSFAGVETQYF